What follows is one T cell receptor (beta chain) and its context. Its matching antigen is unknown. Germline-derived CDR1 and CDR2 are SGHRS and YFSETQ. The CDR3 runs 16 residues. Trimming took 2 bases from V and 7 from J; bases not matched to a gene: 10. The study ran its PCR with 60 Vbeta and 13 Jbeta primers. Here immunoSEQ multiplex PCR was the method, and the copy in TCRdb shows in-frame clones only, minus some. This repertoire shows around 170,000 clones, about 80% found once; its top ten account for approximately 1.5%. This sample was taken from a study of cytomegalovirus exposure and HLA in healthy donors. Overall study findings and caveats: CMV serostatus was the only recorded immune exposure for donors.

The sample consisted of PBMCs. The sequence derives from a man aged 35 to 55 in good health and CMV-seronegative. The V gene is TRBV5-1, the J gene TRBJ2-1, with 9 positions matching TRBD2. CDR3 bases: TGCGCCAGCAGCTTAATAGCGGGAGCTGGGTTGAATGAGCAGTTCTTC. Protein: CASSLIAGAGLNEQFF.